The rows below give T cell receptor beta chains drawn from one sample of a study of cytomegalovirus exposure and HLA in healthy donors. Libraries were prepared by immunoSEQ multiplex PCR; TCRdb keeps only in-frame clonotypes and omits some of them. The table records approximately 82,000 clones, 78% of them present only once. The source material was PBMCs. These receptor sequences come from a man in his forties in good health and CMV-seronegative. Each CDR3 is given without its conserved first and last residue. Fields, in order: clone size, J gene, V gene, CDR3 protein. Rows give clone size only sometimes, using once, few, many, or a class for an expanded clone.

size: .; J: TRBJ2-1; V: TRBV11-2; CDR3: ASTLTGGGPFNEQF
size: few; J: TRBJ1-2; V: TRBV2; CDR3: ASSEQGDYGYT
size: .; J: TRBJ1-5; V: TRBV25-1; CDR3: ASSEWTGNQPQH
size: .; J: TRBJ1-2; V: TRBV19; CDR3: ASSLGQGYGYT
size: .; J: TRBJ1-1; V: TRBV4-1; CDR3: ASSQGQGTVGRGTEAF
size: .; J: TRBJ2-7; V: TRBV4-2; CDR3: ASSRTLLDYEQY
size: once; J: TRBJ1-6; V: TRBV30; CDR3: AWSVSGTGDSPLH
size: .; J: TRBJ1-1; V: TRBV6-1; CDR3: ASSEALRRQGRRTEAF
size: .; J: TRBJ2-6; V: TRBV27; CDR3: ASTHRGYGANVLT
size: .; J: TRBJ2-3; V: TRBV2; CDR3: ASSGGLRRTDTQY
size: few; J: TRBJ1-4; V: TRBV5-1; CDR3: ASSLEGRDNEKLF
size: .; J: TRBJ2-1; V: TRBV6-6; CDR3: ASSPLLAGGNNEQF
size: .; J: TRBJ2-3; V: TRBV9; CDR3: ASSLHSGTTDTQY
size: few; J: TRBJ1-1; V: TRBV7-9; CDR3: ASSQTGMNTEAF
size: .; J: TRBJ1-2; V: TRBV5-1; CDR3: ASSLEGQGDYGYT
size: .; J: TRBJ2-5; V: TRBV6-5; CDR3: ASSRLRGLGETQY
size: .; J: TRBJ1-1; V: TRBV7-3; CDR3: ASSLTGPNTEAF
size: .; J: TRBJ2-7; V: TRBV7-3; CDR3: ASSLRSGPTYEQY
size: .; J: TRBJ2-7; V: TRBV6-1; CDR3: ASSQTADSYEQY
size: .; J: TRBJ2-4; V: TRBV2; CDR3: ASSESGHRISSQY
size: .; J: TRBJ2-1; V: TRBV29-1; CDR3: SGQGLADSYNEQF
size: few; J: TRBJ2-5; V: TRBV4-1; CDR3: ASSQEGRPLGETQY
size: .; J: TRBJ2-7; V: TRBV27; CDR3: ASSLSGQSYEQY
size: once; J: TRBJ2-7; V: TRBV11-2; CDR3: ASRSFRQGQDEQY
size: .; J: TRBJ2-7; V: TRBV4-1; CDR3: ASSQTGTGVDEQY
size: once; J: TRBJ1-2; V: TRBV5-1; CDR3: ASSAEGVGGYT
size: once; J: TRBJ2-3; V: TRBV7-6; CDR3: ASSPHMERETDTQY
size: .; J: TRBJ2-1; V: TRBV11-1; CDR3: ASSPRSRAGGRWDNEQF
size: .; J: TRBJ1-6; V: TRBV5-6; CDR3: ASSPSSYNSPLH
size: few; J: TRBJ2-7; V: TRBV6-5; CDR3: ASSWSVEGKEQY
size: .; J: TRBJ1-1; V: TRBV7-9; CDR3: ASSGTGKASMNTEAF
size: .; J: TRBJ1-5; V: TRBV6-5; CDR3: ASSLDRVNNQPQH
size: .; J: TRBJ2-1; V: TRBV6-5; CDR3: ATLAGVSGEQF
size: .; J: TRBJ2-1; V: TRBV27; CDR3: ASSLSGLAGLWDEQF
size: .; J: TRBJ2-1; V: TRBV28; CDR3: AVHSYNEQF
size: few; J: TRBJ2-1; V: TRBV2; CDR3: ASRNTNNEQF
size: .; J: TRBJ1-2; V: TRBV5-1; CDR3: ASSLGQGIGGYT
size: .; J: TRBJ2-7; V: TRBV10-3; CDR3: AISAGQSNEQY
size: .; J: TRBJ2-1; V: TRBV7-2; CDR3: ASGTAYNEQF
size: .; J: TRBJ1-1; V: TRBV14; CDR3: ASRLEGYTEAF
size: once; J: TRBJ2-7; V: TRBV19; CDR3: ASRHIAGGPYEQY
size: .; J: TRBJ1-2; V: TRBV6-5; CDR3: ASSNPGLGYT
size: few; J: TRBJ2-5; V: TRBV28; CDR3: ASGRRTETQY
size: .; J: TRBJ2-1; V: TRBV29-1; CDR3: SVEDRGREQF
size: .; J: TRBJ1-2; V: TRBV28; CDR3: ASNLFRQNYGYT
size: .; J: TRBJ2-7; V: TRBV11-3; CDR3: ASSPWGGSYEQY